This TCR beta chain was recovered during a study of a mutant IDH1 vaccine in newly diagnosed glioma. Study overall: Onset of vaccination occurred 4-6 weeks following radiotherapy alone, or with temozolomide cycles. Earlier treatment was radiotherapy, temozolomide, or both, with most getting both. Study-level results: Immune responses induced by vaccination arose in 90% to 95% of the patients.

Generated by immunoSEQ multiplex PCR, the TCRdb table keeps only in-frame clones and is missing some. The table lists 30,000 to 40,000 clones, 80% of them singletons. The CDR3 is 14 amino acids. CDR1 and CDR2 (germline): SGHNT, YYREEE (reference sequence). V was shortened by 4 bases and J by 3 bases, with 11 bases between the two germline ends. As for this clone: Its matching antigen is unknown.

Time point given: week 35, safety follow-up. Every single dose of the vaccine, 300 ug of mutant IDH1 20-mer peptide, came with topical imiquimod. In every donor, the tumor was a new WHO grade 3 or 4 IDH1-mutant, ATRX-lost astrocytoma. The TCR was taken from a man in his forties or fifties with glioma. Some clones in this sample may be carry-over from other donors' samples. This chain joins TRBV5-4 and TRBJ2-1; possible D gene TRBD1, 5 bases. Sequencing used PBMCs, obtained from a glioma patient whose treatment included an IDH1 peptide vaccine. The chain's CDR3 is CASSQTTVYNEQFF. DNA for the CDR3: TGTGCCAGCAGCCAAACGACAGTCTACAATGAGCAGTTCTTC.